Detailed here is one T cell receptor beta chain. What it recognizes is unknown. The entry originates in a study of cytomegalovirus exposure and HLA in healthy donors. Whole-study results and caveats: Among TCR sequences, most were rare, though some public TCRs appeared in many donors.

Whereas donors were nominally healthy upon sampling, unrecorded immune exposures were probable. CDR1 and CDR2 from the germline V gene are MNHEY and SVGAGI. V lost 0 bases, J lost 4 bases, and 4 bases stayed unmatched. This CDR3 comprises 15 residues. 13 Jbeta primers and 60 Vbeta primers were used for the PCR. TCRdb's table, derived via immunoSEQ multiplex PCR, lists solely in-frame clones and lacks some. The sample lists around 160,000 clones, around four fifths occurring once. Sequenced input: PBMCs. The V and J genes are TRBV6-5 and TRBJ1-1; 8 bases map to TRBD1. The receptor was derived from a woman aged 18-29 years in good health and CMV-seronegative. CDR3 sequence: CASSYSTGAVTEAFF. In DNA form, the CDR3 reads TGTGCCAGCAGTTACTCGACAGGGGCGGTCACTGAAGCTTTCTTT.